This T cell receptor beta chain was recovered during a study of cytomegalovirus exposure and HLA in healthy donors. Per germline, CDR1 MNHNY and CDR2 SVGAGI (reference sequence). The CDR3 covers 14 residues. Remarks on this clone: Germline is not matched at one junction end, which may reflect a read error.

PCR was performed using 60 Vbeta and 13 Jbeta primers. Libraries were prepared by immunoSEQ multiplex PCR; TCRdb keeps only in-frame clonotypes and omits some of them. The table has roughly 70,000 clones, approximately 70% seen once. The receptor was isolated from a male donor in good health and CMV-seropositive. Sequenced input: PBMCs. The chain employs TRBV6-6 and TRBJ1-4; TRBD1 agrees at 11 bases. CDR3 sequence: CASSTGQGASLAIF. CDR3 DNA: TGTGCCAGCAGTACTGGACAGGGGGCGTCCTTGGCGATTTTT.